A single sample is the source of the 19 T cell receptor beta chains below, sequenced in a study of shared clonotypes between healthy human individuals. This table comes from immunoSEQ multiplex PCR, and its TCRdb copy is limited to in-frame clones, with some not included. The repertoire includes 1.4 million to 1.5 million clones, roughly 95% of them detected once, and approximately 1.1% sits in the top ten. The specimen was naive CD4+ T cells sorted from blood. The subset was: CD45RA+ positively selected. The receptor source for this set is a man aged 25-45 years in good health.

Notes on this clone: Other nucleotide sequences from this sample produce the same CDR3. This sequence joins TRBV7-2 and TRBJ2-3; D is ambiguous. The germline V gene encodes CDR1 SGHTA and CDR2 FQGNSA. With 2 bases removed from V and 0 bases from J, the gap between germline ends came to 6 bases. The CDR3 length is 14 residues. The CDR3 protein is CASSLSPSTDTQYF. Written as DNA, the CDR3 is TGTGCCAGCAGCTTAAGTCCTAGCACAGATACGCAGTATTTT. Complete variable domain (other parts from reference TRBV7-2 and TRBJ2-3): GAGVSQSPSNKVTEKGKDVELRCDPISGHTALYWYRQSLGQGLEFLIYFQGNSAPDKSGLPSDRFSAERTGGSVSTLTIQRTQQEDSAVYLCASSLSPSTDTQYFGPGTRLTVL.

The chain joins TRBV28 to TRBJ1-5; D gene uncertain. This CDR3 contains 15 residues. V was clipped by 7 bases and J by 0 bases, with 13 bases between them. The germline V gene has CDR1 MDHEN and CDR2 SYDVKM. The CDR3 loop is CASKWQDHSNQPQHF. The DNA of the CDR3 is TGTGCCAGCAAGTGGCAGGACCATAGCAATCAGCCCCAGCATTTT. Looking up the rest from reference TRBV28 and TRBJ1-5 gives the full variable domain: DVKVTQSSRYLVKRTGEKVFLECVQDMDHENMFWYRQDPGLGLRLIYFSYDVKMKEKGDIPEGYSVSREKKERFSLILESASTNQTSMYLCASKWQDHSNQPQHFGDGTRLSIL.

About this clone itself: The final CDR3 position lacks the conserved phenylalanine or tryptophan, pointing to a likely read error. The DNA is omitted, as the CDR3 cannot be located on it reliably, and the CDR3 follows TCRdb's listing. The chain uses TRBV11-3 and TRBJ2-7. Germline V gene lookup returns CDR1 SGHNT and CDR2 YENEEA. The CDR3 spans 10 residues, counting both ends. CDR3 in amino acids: CASSLQVGTG.

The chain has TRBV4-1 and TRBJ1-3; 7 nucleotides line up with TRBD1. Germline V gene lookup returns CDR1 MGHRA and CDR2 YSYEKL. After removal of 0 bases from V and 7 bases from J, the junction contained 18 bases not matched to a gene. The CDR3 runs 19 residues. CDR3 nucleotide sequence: TGCGCCAGCAGCCAAGATACCCAGCGACAGGGAAATAGGGCTAACACCATATATTTT. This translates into CASSQDTQRQGNRANTIYF.

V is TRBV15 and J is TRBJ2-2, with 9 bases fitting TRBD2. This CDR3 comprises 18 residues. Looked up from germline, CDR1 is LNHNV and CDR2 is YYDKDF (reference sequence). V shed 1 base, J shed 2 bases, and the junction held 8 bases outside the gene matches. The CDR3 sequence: CATSRGPPLAGNTGELFF. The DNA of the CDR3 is TGTGCCACCAGCAGAGGACCCCCTCTAGCGGGAAACACCGGGGAGCTGTTTTTT.

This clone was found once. The CDR3 DNA follows: TGTGCCAGCAAGGAACAGGGGGGAACCGGGGAGCTGTTTTTT. It encodes CASKEQGGTGELFF. The chain joins TRBV2 to TRBJ2-2; TRBD1 aligns across 8 bases. CDR1 SNHLY and CDR2 FYNNEI come from the germline V gene. V gave up 7 bases and J gave up 5 bases; unmatched junction bases: 6. The CDR3 is 14 amino acids.

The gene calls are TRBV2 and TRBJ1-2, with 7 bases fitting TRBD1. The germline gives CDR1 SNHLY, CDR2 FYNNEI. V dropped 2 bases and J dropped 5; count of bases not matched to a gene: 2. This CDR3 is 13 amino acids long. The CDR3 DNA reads TGTGCCAGCAGTGAACAGGGGGAATATGGCTACACCTTC. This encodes CASSEQGEYGYTF.

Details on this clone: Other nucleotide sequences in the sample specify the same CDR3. CDR3 sequence (DNA): TGTGCCAGCAGTTTATTGGGGACCGGGGAGCTGTTTTTT. This codes for CASSLLGTGELFF. This sequence joins TRBV28 and TRBJ2-2, with unresolved D. CDR1 MDHEN and CDR2 SYDVKM come from the germline V gene. The CDR3 has 13 residues. V was trimmed by 1 base and J by 5 bases, leaving 5 bases between them. The full variable domain, its missing parts supplied by reference TRBV28 and TRBJ2-2, is DVKVTQSSRYLVKRTGEKVFLECVQDMDHENMFWYRQDPGLGLRLIYFSYDVKMKEKGDIPEGYSVSREKKERFSLILESASTNQTSMYLCASSLLGTGELFFGEGSRLTVL.

This CDR3 reads CASSLATGSGNIQYF. For the CDR3, the DNA is TGTGCCAGCAGCTTAGCGACAGGATCGGGAAACATTCAGTACTTC. This chain uses TRBV7-8 with TRBJ2-4, with a possible D match to TRBD1 (6 bases). The CDR3 is 15 amino acids. The V gene lost 0 bases and the J gene lost 6 bases, with 12 bases spanning the gap. CDR1 is SGHVS and CDR2 is FQNEAQ in the germline V gene.

The CDR3 spells CASSGLGRDVGDTQYF. CDR3 bases: TGTGCCAGCAGCGGACTAGGGCGGGATGTCGGAGATACGCAGTATTTT. The chain employs TRBV2 and TRBJ2-3, with TRBD2 identical over 7 bases. The CDR3 consists of 16 residues. Looked up from germline, CDR1 is SNHLY and CDR2 is FYNNEI. V lost 6 bases to trimming and J lost 5 bases; unmatched junction nucleotides: 14.

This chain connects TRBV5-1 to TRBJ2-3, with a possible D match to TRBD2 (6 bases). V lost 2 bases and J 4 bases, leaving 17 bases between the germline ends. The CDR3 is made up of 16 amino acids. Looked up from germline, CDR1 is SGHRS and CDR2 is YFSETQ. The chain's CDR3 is CASSFPSDAGADTQYF. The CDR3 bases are TGCGCCAGCAGCTTTCCTAGCGATGCTGGGGCAGATACGCAGTATTTT.

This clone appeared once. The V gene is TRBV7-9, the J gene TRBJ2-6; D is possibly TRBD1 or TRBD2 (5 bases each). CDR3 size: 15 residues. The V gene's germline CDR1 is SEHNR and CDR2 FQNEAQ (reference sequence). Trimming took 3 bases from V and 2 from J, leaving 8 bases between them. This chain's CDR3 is CASSFRGAGANVLTF. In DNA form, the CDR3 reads TGTGCCAGCAGCTTTCGAGGGGCTGGGGCCAACGTCCTGACTTTC.

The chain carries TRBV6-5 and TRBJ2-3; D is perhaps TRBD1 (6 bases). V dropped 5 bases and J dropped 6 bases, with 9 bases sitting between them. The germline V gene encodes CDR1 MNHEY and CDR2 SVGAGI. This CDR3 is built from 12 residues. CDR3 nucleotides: TGTGCCAGCAGTAAGGGGGTGGATACGCAGTATTTT. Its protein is CASSKGVDTQYF.

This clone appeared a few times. The DNA for the CDR3 is TGTGCCAGCAGTCGTGCCCAGGGGGCCGGTCAGCCCCAGCATTTT. Residues: CASSRAQGAGQPQHF. The chain links TRBV7-2 to TRBJ1-5, with 8 bases matching TRBD1. Germline trimming cut 6 bases from V and 6 bases from J; bases unmatched to any gene: 10. The germline V gene encodes CDR1 SGHTA and CDR2 FQGNSA. The CDR3 spans 15 residues.

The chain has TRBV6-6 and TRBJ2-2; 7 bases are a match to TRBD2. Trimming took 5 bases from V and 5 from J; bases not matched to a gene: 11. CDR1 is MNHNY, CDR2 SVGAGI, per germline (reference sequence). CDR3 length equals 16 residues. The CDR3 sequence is CASSALRGSLTGELFF. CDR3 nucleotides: TGTGCCAGCAGTGCCTTGCGCGGGAGTTTGACCGGGGAGCTGTTTTTT.

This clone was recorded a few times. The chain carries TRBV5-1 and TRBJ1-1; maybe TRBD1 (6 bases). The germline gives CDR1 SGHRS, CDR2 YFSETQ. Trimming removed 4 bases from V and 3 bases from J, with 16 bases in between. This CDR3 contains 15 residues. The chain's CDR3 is CASSRGLGGDTEAFF. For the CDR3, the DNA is TGCGCCAGCAGCCGGGGATTGGGGGGCGACACTGAAGCTTTCTTT. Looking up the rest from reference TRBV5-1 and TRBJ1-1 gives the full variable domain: KAGVTQTPRYLIKTRGQQVTLSCSPISGHRSVSWYQQTPGQGLQFLFEYFSETQRNKGNFPGRFSGRQFSNSRSEMNVSTLELGDSALYLCASSRGLGGDTEAFFGQGTRLTVV.

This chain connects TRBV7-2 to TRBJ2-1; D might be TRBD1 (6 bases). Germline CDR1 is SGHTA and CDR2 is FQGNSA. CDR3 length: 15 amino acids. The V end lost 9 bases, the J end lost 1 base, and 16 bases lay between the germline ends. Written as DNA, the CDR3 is TGTGCCAGTTGCAGGGGTCGGGGATCCTACAATGAGCAGTTCTTC. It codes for CASCRGRGSYNEQFF. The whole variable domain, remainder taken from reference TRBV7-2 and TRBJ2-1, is GAGVSQSPSNKVTEKGKDVELRCDPISGHTALYWYRQSLGQGLEFLIYFQGNSAPDKSGLPSDRFSAERTGGSVSTLTIQRTQQEDSAVYLCASCRGRGSYNEQFFGPGTRLTVL.

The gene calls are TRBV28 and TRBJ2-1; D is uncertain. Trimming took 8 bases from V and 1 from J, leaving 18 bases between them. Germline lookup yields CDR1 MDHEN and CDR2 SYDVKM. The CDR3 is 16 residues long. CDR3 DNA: TGTGCCAGCGTCCTATCAGGAGTTTGGTCCTACAATGAGCAGTTCTTC. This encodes CASVLSGVWSYNEQFF.

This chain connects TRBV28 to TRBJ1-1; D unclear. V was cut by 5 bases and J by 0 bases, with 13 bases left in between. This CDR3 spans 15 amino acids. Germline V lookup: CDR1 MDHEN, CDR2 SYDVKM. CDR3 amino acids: CASSTYGKMNTEAFF. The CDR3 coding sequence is TGTGCCAGCAGTACCTACGGGAAAATGAACACTGAAGCTTTCTTT.